The text below deals with one T cell receptor (beta chain). Its antigen is not yet known. No clone much larger than this one lies a single base away; base qualities are absent. The label giving this sample's time point can be read as: baseline before first vaccination. Vaccinee samples were obtained from the UK trials COV001 and COV002, which included a single-blind randomized controlled phase 2/3 trial of AZD1222 (ChAdOx1 nCoV-19) in healthy adults. For TCRbeta chain sequencing, PBMC samples were collected from trial participants at day 0 and at day 28 after the second dose. This specimen belongs to a study of T cell responses to AZD1222 COVID-19 vaccine (dated by TCRdb to the early 2020s). As for the study more broadly: AZD1222 recipients given second doses at about 4 weeks or at about 12 weeks were pooled, since spike-specific TCR depth and breadth were not found to differ between the two schedules. TCR sequencing covered roughly 230 trial participants: around 210 given two doses of AZD1222 and some 25 given two doses of MenACWY control vaccine. Trial participants were enrolled by age into subgroups of 18-55, 56-69 and 70-plus years, and around 140, 26 and 57 TCR-sequenced participants, respectively, were included in these subgroups.

The CDR3 regions of human TCRbeta chains were analyzed by immunosequencing. Turning to the authors' computational methods: TCRs in the repertoires were compared against a reference library of SARS-CoV-2-specific TCRs that had been generated with the MIRA antigen-specificity platform. Breadth meant the fraction of unique TCRs that were SARS-CoV-2-associated, whereas depth meant the fraction of total T cells that were SARS-CoV-2-associated. Using the MIRA data, each spike-specific TCR was assigned both to the spike region to which the TCR was reactive and to a CD4 or CD8 class. Log10-transformed breadth and depth values were compared by one-way ANOVA with Sidak's multiple comparisons tests. As stored in TCRdb, this immuneACCESS dataset retains in-frame rearrangements with V and J assigned. A fraction of the clones does not appear; measured against another copy, unresolved V genes explain less than half of the discrepancy, and the remainder lacks a known reason. That table gives V, J and clone size, and the DNA gave D and trimming. Within this sample are 84,000 or so clones, with around nine tenths of them counted one time only. Jointly, the top ten make up 1.5% of the sample.

The research as a whole found: Participants were mostly white British and included more females than males, and it was suggested by the authors that clonal diversity may have been underestimated. Because no day 14 peak-response samples were available, the repertoires could be characterized only after the peak T cell response. Conclusions about previously exposed vaccinees are limited, since just a handful of AZD1222 recipients were seropositive for SARS-CoV-2 at baseline. The whole spike protein was spanned by vaccine-associated CD4 TCRs, and dominant responses were seen in regions 160-218 and 743-854. A significant rise in spike-specific TCR breadth and depth was observed after two AZD1222 doses relative to day 0 and relative to MenACWY recipients. In the small 56-69-year group, the increase in depth fell short of significance, most likely because of low power. Reportedly, close to half of the unique spike-specific TCRs recognized epitopes lying outside the regions that are mutated in the B.1.351 and B.1.1.7 variants.

The material sequenced was peripheral blood, taken on day 0 of AZD1222 vaccination. This receptor was obtained from an adult in good health.

The DNA reads as follows: TGTGCCAGCAGCTTACAACAGGGAGCCACCGGGGAGCTGTTTTTT. It specifies CASSLQQGATGELFF. The V and J segments used are TRBV11-2 and TRBJ2-2, with a weak D call of TRBD1 (6 bases match). Including cysteine and phenylalanine, the CDR3 has 15 amino acids. Only the CDR3 DNA is retained, 45 bases long and in frame from the first base. CDR1 is given as SGHAT and CDR2 as FQNNGV, both from the germline V gene. V loses 2 bases, J loses 4 bases, and the germline ends lie 11 bases apart.